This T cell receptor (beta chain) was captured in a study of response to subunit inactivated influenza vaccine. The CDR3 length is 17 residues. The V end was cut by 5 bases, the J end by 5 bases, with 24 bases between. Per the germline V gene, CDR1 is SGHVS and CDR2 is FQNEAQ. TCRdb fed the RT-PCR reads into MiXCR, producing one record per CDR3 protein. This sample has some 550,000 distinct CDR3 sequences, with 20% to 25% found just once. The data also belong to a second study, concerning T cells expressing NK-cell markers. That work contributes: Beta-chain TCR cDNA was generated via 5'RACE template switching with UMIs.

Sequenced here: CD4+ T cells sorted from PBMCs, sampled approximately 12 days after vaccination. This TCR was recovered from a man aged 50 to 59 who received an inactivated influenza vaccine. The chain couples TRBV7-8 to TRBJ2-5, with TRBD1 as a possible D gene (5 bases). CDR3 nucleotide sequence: TGTGCCAGCAGCCCCGGCACGCGACAGATGGGCGTCGAGACCCAGTACTTC. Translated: CASSPGTRQMGVETQYF.